This entry lists 25 T cell receptor beta chains sequenced from one sample in a study of response to subunit inactivated influenza vaccine. Each CDR3 protein is one row after TCRdb ran MiXCR on the RT-PCR reads. The table lists more than 150,000 distinct CDR3 sequences, about 9.3% of them singletons. Here the sequenced sample was non-naive T cells sorted from PBMCs, taken on the day of vaccination. All receptors come from a man between 50 and 59 years old who received an inactivated influenza vaccine.

This clonotype was found many times. The chain has TRBV7-6 and TRBJ2-1; the D gene is possibly TRBD2 (5 bases). Germline V lookup: CDR1 SGHVS, CDR2 FNYEAQ. Trimming pared 2 bases from V and 0 bases from J, leaving 11 bases between. CDR3 length: 16 amino acids. CDR3 sequence: CASSLLARSSYNEQFF. The CDR3 DNA is TGTGCCAGCAGCTTACTAGCTCGAAGCTCCTACAATGAGCAGTTCTTC.

This chain uses TRBV2 with TRBJ2-1; D call uncertain. Trimming took 0 bases from V and 9 from J, leaving 6 bases between them. This CDR3 is built from 12 residues. Germline CDR1 is SNHLY and CDR2 is FYNNEI. The CDR3 nucleotides are TGTGCCAGCAGTGAAGCTGGTGTTGAGCAGTTCTTC. Residues: CASSEAGVEQFF.

The chain carries TRBV7-2 and TRBJ2-7; 9 bases agree with TRBD2. Trimming removed 6 bases from V and 7 bases from J; junction bases left unmatched: 4. Germline lookup yields CDR1 SGHTA and CDR2 FQGNSA. This CDR3 contains 12 residues. This chain's CDR3 is CASRAGGGEQYF. The CDR3 DNA follows: TGTGCCAGCAGAGCGGGAGGAGGTGAGCAGTACTTC.

This clonotype was found a few times. V and J are TRBV28 and TRBJ2-7; 7 positions match TRBD1. Germline-derived CDR1 and CDR2 are MDHEN and SYDVKM. This CDR3 region has 15 residues. J was trimmed by 0 bases and V by 6 bases; bases with no gene match: 8. Here the CDR3 DNA reads TGTGCCAGCAGATATACAGGGGCTGTCTCCTACGAGCAGTACTTC. Translating gives CASRYTGAVSYEQYF.

J is TRBJ2-7 and V is TRBV4-2, with 8 nucleotides matching TRBD1. The CDR3 has 16 residues. Germline V CDR1 and CDR2: LGHNA, YNFKEQ. Germline trimming cut 1 base from V and 0 bases from J; bases unmatched to any gene: 5. This CDR3 reads CASSQGQGAHSYEQYF. The CDR3 coding sequence is TGTGCCAGCAGCCAAGGGCAGGGGGCCCACTCCTACGAGCAGTACTTC.

CDR3 residues: CSARDFSGRGGYNEQFF. CDR3 sequence (DNA): TGCAGTGCTAGAGACTTTAGCGGGAGGGGGGGCTACAATGAGCAGTTCTTC. The chain uses TRBV20-1 and TRBJ2-1; the match to TRBD2 covers 11 bases. V lost 0 bases and J lost 3; bases outside the gene matches: 7. Germline CDR1 and CDR2: DFQATT and SNEGSKA (reference sequence). The CDR3 sequence is 17 residues long.

V usage is TRBV7-9 and J usage is TRBJ1-2; D is undetermined. This CDR3 has 14 residues. Trimming stripped 3 bases from V and 4 bases from J, with 12 bases between. Germline V gene data show CDR1 as SEHNR and CDR2 as FQNEAQ (reference sequence). The CDR3 loop is CASSFGPEGYGYTF. CDR3 bases: TGTGCCAGCAGCTTCGGACCCGAGGGCTATGGCTACACCTTC.

This clonotype appeared many times. The chain employs TRBV25-1 and TRBJ2-5; D could derive from TRBD1 or TRBD2 (5 bases each). The CDR3 spans 15 residues. Germline V gene lookup returns CDR1 MGHDK and CDR2 SYGVNS. V was cut by 4 bases and J by 4 bases, with 16 bases left in between. CDR3 bases: TGTGCCAGCAGTGCACGCTCCGGGGCAACAGAGACCCAGTACTTC. Its protein is CASSARSGATETQYF.

This sequence joins TRBV11-2 and TRBJ2-7, with 8 bases fitting TRBD1. Unmatched junction bases numbered 13, after V lost 1 base and J lost 5 bases. This CDR3 is built from 17 residues. Germline CDR1 and CDR2: SGHAT and FQNNGV. Here the CDR3 reads CASSLVAGGLRSHEQYF. The CDR3 nucleotides are TGTGCCAGCAGCTTAGTGGCAGGGGGCTTACGGTCCCACGAGCAGTACTTC.

This clonotype came up many times. The CDR3 coding sequence is TGTGCCAGCAGTTTCCGGGGGGAAGACATTCAGTACTTC. It translates to CASSFRGEDIQYF. The chain recombines TRBV12-3 or TRBV12-4 with TRBJ2-4; 7 bases map to TRBD2. The CDR3 consists of 13 residues. Trimming took 3 bases from V and 8 from J; bases not matched to a gene: 4.

This clonotype was observed a few times. The V call is TRBV3-1, the J call TRBJ2-7, with D maybe TRBD2 (6 bases). In germline, CDR1 is LGHDT, CDR2 YNNKEL (reference sequence). The ends were cut back, 4 bases at V and 5 bases at J, with 18 bases in the middle. The CDR3 covers 15 residues. As DNA, the CDR3 is TGTGCCAGCAGCCTCTCGAGGAGGGCGGGGCACGAGCAGTACTTC. This encodes CASSLSRRAGHEQYF.

The gene calls are TRBV6-2 or TRBV6-3 and TRBJ2-2, with a tentative D call TRBD2 (5 bases). Deletions cut 2 bases from V and 6 bases from J, with 10 bases between. Germline V CDR1 and CDR2: MNHEY, SVGEGT. The CDR3 spans 14 residues. This CDR3 reads CASSYRGLAGELFF. The CDR3 nucleotides are TGTGCCAGCAGTTACCGGGGTTTAGCCGGGGAGCTGTTTTTT.

This sequence joins TRBV12-3 or TRBV12-4 and TRBJ2-1, with a tentative D call TRBD2 (6 bases). V was cut by 6 bases and J by 9 bases, with 21 bases left in between. The CDR3 covers 15 residues. The CDR3 DNA sequence: TGTGCCAGCAGCCGTCTAGCGCGGGCCTTTTTTGAGCAGTTCTTC. It specifies CASSRLARAFFEQFF.

A few counts support this clonotype. V usage is TRBV5-6 and J usage is TRBJ2-5, with D tentatively TRBD2 (7 bases). The CDR3 runs 16 residues. The V and J ends lost 1 base and 5 bases respectively, with 18 bases between them. Germline V gene data show CDR1 as SGHDT and CDR2 as YYEEEE. The CDR3 loop reads CASSLRIRGAQETQYF. DNA for the CDR3: TGTGCCAGCAGCTTGAGGATCCGGGGGGCACAGGAGACCCAGTACTTC.

This rearrangement joins TRBV10-2 to TRBJ2-2; unclear D gene. CDR3 size: 15 residues. V lost 0 bases and J 7 bases, leaving 12 bases between the germline ends. The germline V gene encodes CDR1 WSHSY and CDR2 SAAADI. CDR3 amino acids: CASSESYGRDGELFF. CDR3 DNA sequence: TGCGCCAGCAGTGAGTCTTACGGACGTGACGGGGAGCTGTTTTTT.

This clonotype occurred many times. V gene TRBV5-1 combines with J gene TRBJ2-3, with D possibly matching TRBD1 (6 bases). The CDR3 sequence is 15 residues long. Germline loops: CDR1 SGHRS, CDR2 YFSETQ. Trimming left V 0 bases short and J 2 bases short, with 10 bases between. The CDR3 bases are TGCGCCAGCAGCTTGGGGGGGCGCGACACAGATACGCAGTATTTT. Translation: CASSLGGRDTDTQYF.

The V call is TRBV4-2, the J call TRBJ1-6; D uncertain. V was trimmed by 0 bases and J by 4 bases, leaving 1 base between them. Looked up from germline, CDR1 is LGHNA and CDR2 is YNFKEQ. The CDR3 spans 13 residues. For the CDR3, the DNA is TGTGCCAGCAGCCAAGATTATAATTCACCCCTCCACTTT. It encodes CASSQDYNSPLHF.

The chain has TRBV29-1 and TRBJ2-7; 8 bases map to TRBD1. Germline CDR1 reads SQVTM; CDR2 reads ANQGSEA. After removal of 7 bases from V and 6 bases from J, the junction contained 11 bases not matched to a gene. The CDR3 runs 13 residues. The CDR3 loop is CSANGQGELEQYF. Written as DNA, the CDR3 is TGCAGCGCCAATGGACAGGGAGAACTCGAGCAGTACTTC.

The chain carries TRBV5-1 and TRBJ1-2, with TRBD1 matching over 9 bases. Trimming at V came to 0 bases and at J to 8 bases, leaving 11 bases not matched to a gene. Germline V CDR1 and CDR2: SGHRS, YFSETQ. The CDR3 contains 16 residues. This CDR3 is CASSLDTTGGSKGYTF. The CDR3 nucleotides read TGCGCCAGCAGCTTGGATACGACAGGGGGTTCTAAGGGCTACACCTTC.

The table lists this clonotype with a few counts. V gene TRBV30 combines with J gene TRBJ2-5, with D perhaps TRBD1 (6 bases). This CDR3 contains 14 residues. Trimming removed 4 bases from V and 2 bases from J, with 14 bases in between. CDR1 and CDR2 from the germline V gene are GTSNPN and SVGIG (reference sequence). The chain's CDR3 is CAWKPGTQQETQYF. DNA for the CDR3: TGTGCCTGGAAACCCGGGACACAACAAGAGACCCAGTACTTC.

The chain links TRBV3-1 to TRBJ1-2, with 7 positions matching TRBD1. Germline trimming cut 1 base from V and 8 bases from J; bases unmatched to any gene: 4. The CDR3 runs to 13 residues. Germline V gives CDR1 LGHDT, CDR2 YNNKEL (reference sequence). The CDR3 is CASSQGQGPGYTF. CDR3 nucleotides: TGTGCCAGCAGCCAAGGACAGGGACCCGGCTACACCTTC.

This clonotype came up many times. The rearrangement joins TRBV5-5 to TRBJ2-7, with a possible D match to TRBD1 (5 bases). Germline V gene lookup returns CDR1 SGHKS and CDR2 YYEKEE (reference sequence). CDR3 length: 11 amino acids. The germline V and J ends were trimmed by 0 bases and 11 bases, with 9 bases remaining between them. The CDR3: CASSLGGAKYF. In DNA, the CDR3 is TGTGCCAGCAGCTTGGGGGGCGCGAAGTACTTC.

This clonotype has a count of ten or more. The chain is built from TRBV5-1 and TRBJ2-5; D ambiguous. V was clipped by 3 bases and J by 0 bases, with 9 bases between them. Germline assignment: CDR1 SGHRS and CDR2 YFSETQ. The CDR3 has 14 amino acids. CDR3 protein: CASSSQAYQETQYF. DNA of the CDR3: TGCGCCAGCAGCTCGCAGGCGTACCAAGAGACCCAGTACTTC.

Only a few counts were recorded for this clonotype. This chain joins TRBV7-7 and TRBJ2-5, with D tentatively TRBD1 (6 bases). CDR3 size: 14 residues. Trimming stripped 3 bases from V and 2 bases from J, with 10 bases between. Germline lookup yields CDR1 SSHAT and CDR2 FNYEAQ (reference sequence). The CDR3 DNA reads TGTGCCAGCAGCTTCCCAGGGACACAAGAGACCCAGTACTTC. Protein: CASSFPGTQETQYF. The full variable domain, completed using reference TRBV7-7 and TRBJ2-5, is GAGVSQSPRYKVTKRGQDVTLRCDPISSHATLYWYQQALGQGPEFLTYFNYEAQPDKSGLPSDRFSAERPEGSISTLTIQRTEQRDSAMYRCASSFPGTQETQYFGPGTRLLVL.

In this sample, this clonotype turned up a few times. This chain connects TRBV12-3 or TRBV12-4 to TRBJ1-5; a possible D gene is TRBD1 (5 bases). This CDR3 region has 15 residues. Trimming shortened V by 7 bases and J by 7 bases, and 20 bases separated the two germline ends. CDR3 bases: TGTGCCAGCAACGCCTTTGGGGGAGTAGAGCAGCCCCAGCATTTT. Its translation is CASNAFGGVEQPQHF.